The clone carrying this T cell receptor beta chain turned up a few times. As yet, its antigen is unknown. This specimen belongs to a study of blood T cells in healthy people across ages. Study-level points and caveats: Higher diversity and more naive CD4+ cells were features of long-lived donors, compared to aged donors. TCR beta diversity, measured per million T cells, fell in a roughly linear way with age. Naive and antigen-experienced cells were not separated, limiting conclusive comparison.

Using a J-beta primer mix together with a sample-barcoded 5' primer, a second PCR was run for roughly 7 to 12 cycles. The template-switch adaptor, which had 12 random nucleotides, put a tag on each cDNA molecule. TCRdb analysed the 5' RACE reads with MiXCR anew, one entry per CDR3 protein. The sample holds approximately 1.5 million distinct CDR3 sequences, about 31% seen once. The sample was blood. This clonotype was sampled from a woman younger than 45 in good health.

The CDR3 nucleotides read TGTGCCAGCAGCCCTTCGACAGGGGCCCTGAACACTGAAGCTTTCTTT. This codes for CASSPSTGALNTEAFF. The rearrangement uses TRBV7-2 and TRBJ1-1; 8 bases align to TRBD1. This CDR3 region has 16 residues. Germline CDR1 SGHTA, CDR2 FQGNSA. V shed 5 bases, J shed 0 bases, and the junction held 8 bases outside the gene matches.